This T cell receptor beta chain was found in a study of T cells after yellow fever vaccination. The study, taken as a whole, reports: The secondary response was weaker, and its peak arrived faster, on day 5 versus 15.

The germline V and J ends were trimmed by 2 bases and 1 base, with 13 bases remaining between them. The CDR3 runs 16 residues. Germline V gene lookup returns CDR1 KGHDR and CDR2 SFDVKD. They built TCR cDNA with 5'RACE template switching, a step that put in a universal primer site and UMIs. TCRdb reanalysed the 5' RACE reads using MiXCR and keeps one entry per CDR3 protein. This sample yields about 580,000 distinct CDR3 sequences, of which about a sixth are seen a single time; 15% to 20% belongs to the top ten. This clonotype turned up a few times. Its antigen is still unknown. Source: PBMCs, taken 5 to 6 days after the first yellow fever vaccination. The chain employs TRBV24-1 and TRBJ2-5, with D perhaps TRBD1 or TRBD2 (5 bases each). The TCR comes from a man younger than 30 who received the YFV17D yellow fever vaccine. The CDR3 sequence: CATSDSQIGTQETQYF. CDR3 nucleotides: TGTGCCACCAGTGATTCACAAATAGGGACCCAAGAGACCCAGTACTTC.